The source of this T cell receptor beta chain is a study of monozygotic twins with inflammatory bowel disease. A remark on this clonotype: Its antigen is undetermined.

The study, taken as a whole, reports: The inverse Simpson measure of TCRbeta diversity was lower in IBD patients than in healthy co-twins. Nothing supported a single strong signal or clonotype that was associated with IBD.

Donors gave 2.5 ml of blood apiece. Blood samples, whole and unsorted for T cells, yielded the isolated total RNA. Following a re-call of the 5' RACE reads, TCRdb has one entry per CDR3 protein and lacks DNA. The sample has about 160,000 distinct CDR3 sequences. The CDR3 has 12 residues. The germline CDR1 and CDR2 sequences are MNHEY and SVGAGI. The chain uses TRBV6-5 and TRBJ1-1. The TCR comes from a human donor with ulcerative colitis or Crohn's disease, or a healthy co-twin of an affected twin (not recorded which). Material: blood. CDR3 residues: CASFMWNTEAFF.